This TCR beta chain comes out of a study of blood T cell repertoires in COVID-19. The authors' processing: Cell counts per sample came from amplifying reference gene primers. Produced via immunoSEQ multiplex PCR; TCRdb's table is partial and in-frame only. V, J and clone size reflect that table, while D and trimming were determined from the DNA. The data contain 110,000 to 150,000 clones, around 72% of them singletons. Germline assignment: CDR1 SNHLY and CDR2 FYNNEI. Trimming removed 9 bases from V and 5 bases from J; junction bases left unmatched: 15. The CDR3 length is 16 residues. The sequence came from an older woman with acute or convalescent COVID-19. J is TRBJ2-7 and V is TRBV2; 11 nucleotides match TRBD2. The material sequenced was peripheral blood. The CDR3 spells CARGEVAGGLRNEQYF. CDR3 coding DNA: TGTGCCAGGGGGGAAGTAGCGGGAGGGCTGCGGAACGAGCAGTACTTC.